This T cell receptor beta chain stems from a study of beta chain features in type 1 diabetes. Study observations and caveats: For patients and controls alike, PCR might favor shorter templates to the same degree.

This CDR3 has 15 amino acids. Germline-derived CDR1 and CDR2 are MNHEY and SMNVEV (reference sequence). The ends lost 6 bases at V and 1 base at J; junction bases unmatched: 6. Sort purity for all populations was recorded as exceeding 98%. The table lists this clone with a few counts. Antigen specificity is unknown. Of the isolated RNA, all was reverse transcribed, and so the sequenced material was expressed TCRB transcripts. The average output of naive, central memory and regulatory T cell samples was approximately 3.8 million reads. Method: immunoSEQ multiplex PCR; TCRdb's copy keeps in-frame clones and lacks some. The data contain 900,000 or so clones, roughly 15% of them singletons.

The TCR sequence derives from a woman younger than 30 in good health. Sequencing input: naive CD4+ T cells from blood. The chain uses TRBV27 and TRBJ2-3, with TRBD1 identical over 8 bases. The CDR3 bases are TGTGCCAGCAGCACCCCGGGACAGGGCACAGATACGCAGTATTTT. Protein sequence: CASSTPGQGTDTQYF.